The 11 T cell receptor beta chains below all came from one sample that was sequenced in a study of blood T cell repertoires in COVID-19. Clones were read by immunoSEQ multiplex PCR, and TCRdb kept only the in-frame ones, dropping some. The repertoire has over 90,000 clones, 75% to 90% of them found once; the top ten carry 13%. Material: peripheral blood. The source of these receptors is a human donor in a cohort sampled during active or convalescent COVID-19.

The chain joins TRBV5-1 to TRBJ1-6; 8 positions agree with TRBD1. Germline assignment: CDR1 SGHRS and CDR2 YFSETQ. CDR3 length equals 15 residues. The trim removed 4 bases at V and 10 bases at J, leaving 10 bases unmatched. As DNA, the CDR3 is TGCGCCAGCAGCCCTTCGGACAGGACAGGGTCACCCCTCCACTTT. Protein product: CASSPSDRTGSPLHF.

The CDR3 nucleotides are TGTGCCAGCGCGACCAAAGAGAGGACCTACGAGCAGTACTTC. It is translated as CASATKERTYEQYF. The chain combines TRBV6-6 with TRBJ2-7, with D unclear. CDR1 MNHNY and CDR2 SVGAGI come from the germline V gene (reference sequence). The CDR3 extends over 14 amino acids. The V and J ends lost 8 bases and 2 bases respectively, with 16 bases between them.

The rearrangement uses TRBV7-9 and TRBJ2-3; 8 nucleotides line up with TRBD2. The CDR3 contains 16 residues. In germline, CDR1 is SEHNR, CDR2 FQNEAQ (reference sequence). V was clipped by 2 bases and J by 2 bases; unmatched bases: 6. CDR3 DNA sequence: TGTGCCAGCAGCTTAATAGCGGGGACTCTCACAGATACGCAGTATTTT. Encoded protein: CASSLIAGTLTDTQYF.

V gene TRBV14 combines with J gene TRBJ2-3; 9 bases match TRBD1. The germline gives CDR1 SGHDN, CDR2 FVKESK. V lost 6 bases to trimming and J lost 3 bases; unmatched junction nucleotides: 1. The CDR3 runs to 13 residues. Here the CDR3 reads CASRGQGTDTQYF. The CDR3 nucleotides are TGTGCCAGCAGGGGACAGGGTACAGATACGCAGTATTTT.

V and J are TRBV24-1 and TRBJ1-5; D ambiguous. CDR3 length: 14 residues. Trimming cost V 6 bases and J 1 base, with 9 bases left between them. Germline V gene data show CDR1 as KGHDR and CDR2 as SFDVKD. CDR3 region: CATSFRHSNQPQHF. The CDR3 DNA sequence: TGTGCCACCAGTTTCAGACACAGCAATCAGCCCCAGCATTTT.

The CDR3 nucleotides read TGTGCCACCCGTGGGCGACAGGGGGATAACTATGGCTACACCTTC. It encodes CATRGRQGDNYGYTF. The chain carries TRBV13 and TRBJ1-2; 9 nucleotides line up with TRBD1. The CDR3 covers 15 residues. From germline, CDR1 is PRHDT and CDR2 FYEKMQ (reference sequence). The ends lost 10 bases at V and 1 base at J; junction bases unmatched: 10. The whole variable domain, remainder taken from reference TRBV13 and TRBJ1-2, is AAGVIQSPRHLIKEKRETATLKCYPIPRHDTVYWYQQGPGQDPQFLISFYEKMQSDKGSIPDRFSAQQFSDYHSELNMSSLELGDSALYFCATRGRQGDNYGYTFGSGTRLTVV.

This clone was detected ten times or more. The chain carries TRBV5-6 and TRBJ1-5; D might be TRBD1 (6 bases). The CDR3 is 16 amino acids. The germline V gene encodes CDR1 SGHDT and CDR2 YYEEEE. Trimming removed 4 bases from V and 4 bases from J, with 18 bases in between. The CDR3 protein is CASSNLAGARNQPQHF. The CDR3 nucleotides are TGTGCCAGCAGCAATCTCGCAGGGGCTCGAAATCAGCCCCAGCATTTT. Complete variable domain (other parts from reference TRBV5-6 and TRBJ1-5): DAGVTQSPTHLIKTRGQQVTLRCSPKSGHDTVSWYQQALGQGPQFIFQYYEEEERQRGNFPDRFSGHQFPNYSSELNVNALLLGDSALYLCASSNLAGARNQPQHFGDGTRLSIL.

The table lists this clone with a count of one. V usage is TRBV18 and J usage is TRBJ2-7; weak D call: TRBD1 (5 bases). Trimming left V 0 bases short and J 1 base short, with 13 bases between. CDR3 length: 16 amino acids. The V gene's germline CDR1 is KGHSH and CDR2 LQKENI. CDR3 DNA sequence: TGTGCCAGCTCACCACCGGCAGGTTCAGGGTCCTACGAGCAGTACTTC. This sequence encodes CASSPPAGSGSYEQYF.

In nucleotides, the CDR3 is TGTGCCAGCAGTTTGGCAGACACAGATACGCAGTATTTT. This sequence encodes CASSLADTDTQYF. The chain couples TRBV12-3 or TRBV12-4 to TRBJ2-3; D is unclear. This CDR3 comprises 13 residues. Between the trimmed V and J ends, which lost 3 bases and 2 bases, there was a span of 6 bases.

The table lists this clone with a few counts. The chain combines TRBV5-4 with TRBJ2-7; D is undetermined. There are 13 residues in the CDR3. With 4 bases removed from V and 6 bases from J, the gap between germline ends came to 14 bases. Per the germline V gene, CDR1 is SGHNT and CDR2 is YYREEE (reference sequence). CDR3 coding DNA: TGTGCCAGCAGCCCGCTGTGGTCAGGCGAGCAGTACTTC. It encodes CASSPLWSGEQYF.

CDR3 loop: CASSPFGDPTDTQYF. As DNA, the CDR3 is TGCGCCAGCAGCCCCTTCGGGGATCCCACAGATACGCAGTATTTT. The V and J genes are TRBV5-1 and TRBJ2-3, with D possibly TRBD2 on 5 matching bases. The germline CDR1 and CDR2 sequences are SGHRS and YFSETQ. The CDR3 runs to 15 residues. Deletions cut 4 bases from V and 2 bases from J, with 14 bases between.